A selection of T cell receptor beta chains follows, all from one sample in a study of blood T cells in healthy people across ages. TCRdb re-analysed the 5' RACE reads in MiXCR, keeping a single row per CDR3 protein. In the table there are about 1.4 million distinct CDR3 sequences, approximately 60% of which are singletons. The sample was blood. Source of these receptors: a man between 18 and 35 years old in good health. Both conserved end residues are part of each CDR3. Each record gives: clone size, J gene, D gene, V gene, CDR3 DNA, CDR3 protein. The D gene is left open where the match is weak. Size is omitted from some rows. Given values are once, few, many or a class for expanded clones.

clone size: .
J gene: TRBJ2-7
D gene: .
V gene: TRBV3-1
CDR3 DNA: TGTGCCAGCAGCCAAGATGTCAGATTTTACTACGAGCAGTACTTC
CDR3 protein: CASSQDVRFYYEQYF

clone size: .
J gene: TRBJ2-1
D gene: .
V gene: TRBV6-2/TRBV6-3
CDR3 DNA: TGTGCCAGCAACCAACCAAGCAGTCGGAGGGGGTCCTACAATGAGCAGTTCTTC
CDR3 protein: CASNQPSSRRGSYNEQFF

clone size: few
J gene: TRBJ1-5
D gene: .
V gene: TRBV10-3
CDR3 DNA: TGTGCCATCAAGCGGGCCGGCAATCAGCCCCAGCATTTT
CDR3 protein: CAIKRAGNQPQHF

clone size: few
J gene: TRBJ2-4
D gene: .
V gene: TRBV12-3/TRBV12-4
CDR3 DNA: TGTGCCAGCAGCACCTGGGCAGGGGAGGCCTTTGACATTCAGTACTTC
CDR3 protein: CASSTWAGEAFDIQYF

clone size: .
J gene: TRBJ2-5
D gene: .
V gene: TRBV7-2
CDR3 DNA: TGTGCCAGCAGCCTGAGAGGGCTAAAGGAGACCCAGTACTTC
CDR3 protein: CASSLRGLKETQYF

clone size: once
J gene: TRBJ2-6
D gene: .
V gene: TRBV5-1
CDR3 DNA: TGCGCCAGCAGCCTTATTGAGGGTGGAAGGGCCAATGTCCTGACTTTC
CDR3 protein: CASSLIEGGRANVLTF

clone size: .
J gene: TRBJ2-4
D gene: .
V gene: TRBV3-1
CDR3 DNA: TGTGCCAGCAGCCAAGAAGGGGGGGAAAACATTCAGTACTTC
CDR3 protein: CASSQEGGENIQYF

clone size: .
J gene: TRBJ2-5
D gene: .
V gene: TRBV29-1
CDR3 DNA: TGCAGCGTTGAATGGCAGGGGGGTGAGCAGTACTTC
CDR3 protein: CSVEWQGGEQYF

clone size: few
J gene: TRBJ1-2
D gene: TRBD1
V gene: TRBV4-3
CDR3 DNA: TGCGCCAGCAGCCAAGATGGGCAGGGGGATACCTATGGCTACACCTTC
CDR3 protein: CASSQDGQGDTYGYTF

clone size: .
J gene: TRBJ1-1
D gene: .
V gene: TRBV12-3/TRBV12-4
CDR3 DNA: TGTGCCACCTACCTGGCCGGGACTTATACTGAAGCTTTCTTT
CDR3 protein: CATYLAGTYTEAFF

clone size: .
J gene: TRBJ2-7
D gene: .
V gene: TRBV4-1
CDR3 DNA: TGCGCCAGCAGCCAAGCAGGGAAGGGAACCTACGAGCAGTACTTC
CDR3 protein: CASSQAGKGTYEQYF

clone size: .
J gene: TRBJ2-3
D gene: .
V gene: TRBV30
CDR3 DNA: TGTGCCTGGAATGCAGGGTCCACAGATACGCAGTATTTT
CDR3 protein: CAWNAGSTDTQYF

clone size: .
J gene: TRBJ2-5
D gene: TRBD2
V gene: TRBV5-1
CDR3 DNA: TGCGCCAGCAGCCCGACTAGCGGTCGACACAATGAGCAGTACTTC
CDR3 protein: CASSPTSGRHNEQYF

clone size: few
J gene: TRBJ2-6
D gene: .
V gene: TRBV6-1
CDR3 DNA: TGTGCCAGCAGTGGGACTACGTACGTTTCCGGGGCCAACGTCCTGACTTTC
CDR3 protein: CASSGTTYVSGANVLTF

clone size: .
J gene: TRBJ1-2
D gene: .
V gene: TRBV7-6
CDR3 DNA: TGTGCCAGCAGCCGATCCCTGTCAGGGGTCGATGCTGGCTACACCTTC
CDR3 protein: CASSRSLSGVDAGYTF

clone size: .
J gene: TRBJ2-5
D gene: TRBD2
V gene: TRBV20-1
CDR3 DNA: TGCAGTGCTAGAGTTAGCGGGGGGAGCCAAGAGACCCAGTACTTC
CDR3 protein: CSARVSGGSQETQYF

clone size: .
J gene: TRBJ2-5
D gene: TRBD2
V gene: TRBV15
CDR3 DNA: TGTGCCACCAGCCAACTAGCGGGGGATAATGAGCAGTACTTC
CDR3 protein: CATSQLAGDNEQYF

clone size: .
J gene: TRBJ2-7
D gene: TRBD2
V gene: TRBV7-2
CDR3 DNA: TGTGCCAGCAGCTTAGTTCCGTCGGGAGGTGGGTCGTACGAGCAGTACTTC
CDR3 protein: CASSLVPSGGGSYEQYF

clone size: .
J gene: TRBJ2-1
D gene: TRBD2
V gene: TRBV27
CDR3 DNA: TGTGCCAGCCTCGAGCAAAACCCTGCGGGAGGGCCGGATGAGCAGTTCTTC
CDR3 protein: CASLEQNPAGGPDEQFF

clone size: .
J gene: TRBJ2-3
D gene: TRBD2
V gene: TRBV20-1
CDR3 DNA: TGCAGTGCTAGAGATCGGGCTAGCGGAAGCACAGATACGCAGTATTTT
CDR3 protein: CSARDRASGSTDTQYF

clone size: few
J gene: TRBJ2-7
D gene: TRBD1
V gene: TRBV28
CDR3 DNA: TGTGCCAGCACTACTTACCTGGGGGGGACAGGGACCTACGAGCAGTACTTC
CDR3 protein: CASTTYLGGTGTYEQYF

clone size: .
J gene: TRBJ2-3
D gene: TRBD2
V gene: TRBV2
CDR3 DNA: TGTGCCAGCAGTGAAGTGGGAGGGGTAGATACGCAGTATTTT
CDR3 protein: CASSEVGGVDTQYF

clone size: .
J gene: TRBJ2-7
D gene: TRBD2
V gene: TRBV4-1
CDR3 DNA: TGCGCCAGCAGCCAGACCGGGACTAGGGGGTACGAGCAGTACTTC
CDR3 protein: CASSQTGTRGYEQYF

clone size: .
J gene: TRBJ2-7
D gene: .
V gene: TRBV9
CDR3 DNA: TGTGCCAGCAGCGCCACACTATCCCCCTACGAGCAGTACTTC
CDR3 protein: CASSATLSPYEQYF

clone size: .
J gene: TRBJ2-1
D gene: .
V gene: TRBV5-5
CDR3 DNA: TGTGCCAGCAGCTTTTCGTGGACAGAATCCAATGAGCAGTTCTTC
CDR3 protein: CASSFSWTESNEQFF

clone size: .
J gene: TRBJ2-6
D gene: .
V gene: TRBV7-2
CDR3 DNA: TGTGCCAGCAGCTTATTACGTGGGGCCAACGTCCTGACTTTC
CDR3 protein: CASSLLRGANVLTF

clone size: .
J gene: TRBJ2-1
D gene: .
V gene: TRBV20-1
CDR3 DNA: TGCAGTGCTAGCGGCCGAACGGTTGGTGAGCAGTTCTTC
CDR3 protein: CSASGRTVGEQFF

clone size: .
J gene: TRBJ2-2
D gene: TRBD2
V gene: TRBV12-3/TRBV12-4
CDR3 DNA: TGTGCCAGCAGTTTAGTGAGGCTAGCGGGGGGCCAGATCACCGGGGAGCTGTTTTTT
CDR3 protein: CASSLVRLAGGQITGELFF

clone size: .
J gene: TRBJ2-1
D gene: TRBD2
V gene: TRBV29-1
CDR3 DNA: TGCAGCGTTGAAGCGATGAGCGGGAGTCGGAATGAGCAGTTCTTC
CDR3 protein: CSVEAMSGSRNEQFF

clone size: .
J gene: TRBJ2-7
D gene: .
V gene: TRBV5-1
CDR3 DNA: TGCGCCAGCAGCTTGGTACAGAGCTCCTACGAGCAGTACTTC
CDR3 protein: CASSLVQSSYEQYF

clone size: .
J gene: TRBJ2-1
D gene: TRBD2
V gene: TRBV6-5
CDR3 DNA: TGTGCCAGCAATAGACTAGCCCACAATGAGCAGTTCTTC
CDR3 protein: CASNRLAHNEQFF

clone size: few
J gene: TRBJ2-7
D gene: .
V gene: TRBV6-6
CDR3 DNA: TGTGCCAGCAGCCACAGGGTTGGCGAGCAGTACTTC
CDR3 protein: CASSHRVGEQYF

clone size: .
J gene: TRBJ2-1
D gene: .
V gene: TRBV12-3/TRBV12-4
CDR3 DNA: TGTGCCAGCACAACAGGAGTTTACAATGAGCAGTTCTTC
CDR3 protein: CASTTGVYNEQFF

clone size: .
J gene: TRBJ1-5
D gene: .
V gene: TRBV4-2
CDR3 DNA: TGTGCCAGCAGCCAAGACCCCGGGTACGGTGGTCAGCCCCAGCATTTT
CDR3 protein: CASSQDPGYGGQPQHF

clone size: few
J gene: TRBJ2-7
D gene: .
V gene: TRBV4-1
CDR3 DNA: TGCGCCAGCAGCCAAGATGGGGGGCAGGAGCAGTACTTC
CDR3 protein: CASSQDGGQEQYF

clone size: few
J gene: TRBJ2-5
D gene: .
V gene: TRBV6-1
CDR3 DNA: TGTGCCAGCACTAAAGGGGGTGTCGGCCCCAAAGAGACCCAGTACTTC
CDR3 protein: CASTKGGVGPKETQYF